Described below is a single T cell receptor beta chain sequence and its context. This CDR3 spans 15 amino acids. The germline V and J ends were trimmed by 2 bases and 5 bases, with 15 bases remaining between them. Germline V gene lookup returns CDR1 LGHNA and CDR2 YNFKEQ. RNA transcripts were the template for amplifying TCR beta CDR3 regions. Carried out on the TCR CDR3, a first-round RT-PCR used the HTBI primer set. TCRdb re-derived calls from the multiplex PCR reads in MiXCR, one entry per CDR3 protein. The sample lists around 420,000 distinct CDR3 sequences, roughly 13% occurring once. These data belong to a study of T cells in Graves' hyperthyroidism and ophthalmopathy.

V and J are TRBV4-2 and TRBJ1-1; the D gene is possibly TRBD1 (6 bases). This clonotype was sampled from a woman aged 18-29 years with Graves' hyperthyroidism. The specimen was blood. The CDR3 DNA follows: TGTGCCAGCAGCCAAAACAGGGATGGAGGAACTGAAGCTTTCTTT. Encoded protein: CASSQNRDGGTEAFF.